This T cell receptor (beta chain) was identified during a study of CD8+CD57+ T cells in acquired aplastic anemia (dated by TCRdb to between 2018 and 2020). The study in broad terms: A mean of about 3.2 ug of DNA, ranging from roughly 0.19 to 30 ug, was extracted from sorted CD4+ and CD8+ cells. Mean read counts for healthy donor samples were about 10 million for CD4+ cells and around 11 million for CD8+ cells. What the study reported, not specific to this receptor: Twenty-nine CD8+ CDR3 sequences were found in both patients and controls but appeared to be highly expressed in patients and within the immunodominant clones of the patients. No significant difference in CD8+ Simpson's diversity was found between patients and healthy controls (P=0.060).

Looking up the germline V gene yields CDR1 SGHRS and CDR2 YFSETQ. The CDR3 sequence holds 14 residues, the cysteine and phenylalanine included. Of all the DNA, just the CDR3 is kept, 42 bases in frame from base 1. V ends up 4 bases short and J 4 bases short, with an unmatched junction base count of 7. On this clonotype: No antigen is known for it. It has no much larger one-base neighbor in the sample; base qualities were not kept.

In the study, sorted CD4+ and CD8+ blood T cells from patients with severe aplastic anemia and from healthy subjects underwent deep sequencing of TCR repertoires. Ficoll-Paque density gradient centrifugation was used to isolate peripheral blood mononuclear cells. Before DNA extraction, CD4+ and CD8+ T cells were sorted with FACS or magnetic beads. Genomic DNA served as template for TCR beta VDJ combination and CDR3 sequence profiling. TCR repertoire sequencing was run on an Illumina HiSeq 2000. Under the source paper's analysis protocol: TRBV/TRBJ rearrangement plots, CDR3 size and DJ length profiles, and Simpson's diversity index were used to assess repertoires. The most abundant DNA sequence in the deep sequencing data was taken as the immunodominant clone. CDR3 amino acid sequences were screened for sharing across subjects and compared with published repertoires and the VDJdb database. TCRdb reran the public reads through fastp at Q25 and MiXCR, keeping productive beta chains. Each CDR3 protein appears once, grouped with its most common genes and DNA. The V and J calls reflect TCRdb's pipeline rather than the authors' work. Recorded for this sample are hundreds of thousands of distinct CDR3 sequences; roughly 64% of them occurred a single time. 3% to 5% of the sample rests with the top ten.

The TCR sequence derives from a human donor in good health, serving as a control. The rearrangement combines TRBV5-1 with TRBJ2-7; 8 junctional bases match TRBD1. The source material was sorted CD4+, CD8+, or CD8+CD57+ T cells (not recorded which) from PBMCs. CDR3 protein: CASSLGTGEYEQYF. The nucleotides are TGCGCCAGCAGCCTCGGGACAGGCGAATACGAGCAGTACTTC. Extended through the reference TRBV5-1 and TRBJ2-7 proteins, this CDR3 yields the full variable domain: KAGVTQTPRYLIKTRGQQVTLSCSPISGHRSVSWYQQTPGQGLQFLFEYFSETQRNKGNFPGRFSGRQFSNSRSEMNVSTLELGDSALYLCASSLGTGEYEQYFGPGTRLTVT.